The 26 T cell receptor beta chains given below trace back to one sample, sequenced in a study of blood T cell repertoires in COVID-19 (dated by TCRdb to 2020 to 2021). Libraries were built with the immunoSEQ multiplex PCR assay. TCRdb took over this immuneACCESS table, retaining in-frame rearrangements with V and J assigned. Such tables are incomplete; in checked studies, under half of the missing clones stem from an unresolved V gene, and the remainder is unexplained. Here the sample has fewer than 90,000 clones; more than 70% occur a single time. The ten biggest clones cover approximately 15% of the sample. Sequenced input: peripheral blood. The receptors originated from a woman aged 80 or older with acute or convalescent COVID-19.

Only a few counts were recorded for this clone. The CDR3 protein is CASSVADGGYGYTF. The DNA of the CDR3 is TGTGCCAGCAGCGTAGCTGACGGAGGCTATGGCTACACCTTC. V gene TRBV9 combines with J gene TRBJ1-2; D is unclear. V lost 0 bases to trimming and J lost 4 bases, with 10 bases between them. The germline gives CDR1 SGDLS, CDR2 YYNGEE. CDR3 length: 14 amino acids.

This chain connects TRBV7-9 to TRBJ2-5; 7 bases map to TRBD2. Germline V gene data show CDR1 as SEHNR and CDR2 as FQNEAQ (reference sequence). V lost 6 bases to trimming and J lost 4 bases; unmatched junction nucleotides: 11. The CDR3 sequence is 15 residues long. The CDR3 DNA reads as TGTGCCAGCAGGGAGCGGGGACCAGGGAGAGAGACCCAGTACTTC. It codes for CASRERGPGRETQYF.

The chain couples TRBV5-4 to TRBJ2-6; tentative D call: TRBD1 (6 bases). Germline CDR1 is SGHNT and CDR2 is YYREEE (reference sequence). CDR3 length: 16 amino acids. Trimming removed 0 bases from V and 2 bases from J, with 9 bases in between. CDR3 residues: CASSLGGRPGANVLTF. The CDR3 region has the DNA TGTGCCAGCAGCTTGGGGGGGCGGCCTGGGGCCAACGTCCTGACTTTC.

The chain carries TRBV2 and TRBJ1-2; 8 bases map to TRBD1. In germline, CDR1 is SNHLY, CDR2 FYNNEI. Germline trimming cut 4 bases from V and 4 bases from J; bases unmatched to any gene: 8. CDR3 length: 15 amino acids. The CDR3 DNA is TGTGCCAGCAGTGTCAGGACAGGGAGGGCCTATGGCTACACCTTC. This codes for CASSVRTGRAYGYTF. Combining the CDR3 with reference TRBV2 and TRBJ1-2 gives the whole variable domain EPEVTQTPSHQVTQMGQEVILRCVPISNHLYFYWYRQILGQKVEFLVSFYNNEISEKSEIFDDQFSVERPDGSNFTLKIRSTKLEDSAMYFCASSVRTGRAYGYTFGSGTRLTVV.

This clone was detected a few times. Other nucleotide sequences in the sample specify the same CDR3. This rearrangement joins TRBV28 to TRBJ1-1; D may be TRBD1 (6 bases). The CDR3 loop spans 15 amino acids. V lost 5 bases, J lost 1 base, and 14 bases lay in between. Germline V gene lookup returns CDR1 MDHEN and CDR2 SYDVKM. The CDR3 region is CASSPRGGGNTEAFF. DNA of the CDR3: TGTGCCAGCAGTCCCCGGGGAGGGGGGAACACTGAAGCTTTCTTT.

As DNA, the CDR3 is TGTGCCAGCAGCTTGGCTTTCAATCAGCCCCAGCATTTT. Translation gives CASSLAFNQPQHF. The chain carries TRBV5-6 and TRBJ1-5; D call uncertain. The length of the CDR3 is 13 residues. V lost 0 bases and J 3 bases, leaving 4 bases between the germline ends. CDR1 is SGHDT and CDR2 is YYEEEE in the germline V gene.

V and J are TRBV2 and TRBJ2-5, with 8 nucleotides matching TRBD2. The V segment lost 10 bases and the J segment 5 bases; nucleotides outside the gene matches: 3. Germline values: CDR1 SNHLY, CDR2 FYNNEI. The CDR3 loop spans 11 amino acids. The CDR3 reads CATSGGETQYF. The CDR3 DNA sequence: TGTGCCACCTCGGGAGGGGAGACCCAGTACTTC.

This clone has only one observation. The chain links TRBV5-1 to TRBJ2-7; D perhaps matches TRBD1 (6 bases). The germline V gene has CDR1 SGHRS and CDR2 YFSETQ. V was cut by 4 bases and J by 0 bases, with 23 bases left in between. The CDR3 covers 18 residues. CDR3 residues: CASSPPGHLSPNSYEQYF. Written as DNA, the CDR3 is TGCGCCAGCAGCCCCCCGGGACACCTGAGCCCAAACTCCTACGAGCAGTACTTC.

The chain recombines TRBV4-3 with TRBJ1-1, with TRBD1 identical over 8 bases. V trimming: 3 bases; J trimming: 8 bases; junction bases outside the gene matches: 11. Germline V gives CDR1 LGHNA, CDR2 YSLEER. This CDR3 spans 15 amino acids. CDR3 sequence: CASSQQGARQGEAFF. The CDR3 DNA is TGCGCCAGCAGCCAGCAGGGGGCCCGACAGGGAGAAGCTTTCTTT.

There are a few counts of this clone. The rearrangement links TRBV6-2 or TRBV6-3 to TRBJ2-1; tentative D call: TRBD1 (5 bases). The CDR3 has 15 amino acids. The germline gives CDR1 MNHEY, CDR2 SVGEGT. Trimming took off 5 bases at V and 1 base at J, with 12 bases between the two ends. CDR3 in amino acids: CASSVDSPSYNEQFF. The CDR3 nucleotides read TGTGCCAGCAGTGTTGACAGTCCGTCCTACAATGAGCAGTTCTTC.

This chain links TRBV6-2 or TRBV6-3 with TRBJ2-1; D ambiguous. Germline CDR1 reads MNHEY; CDR2 reads SVGEGT. The length of the CDR3 is 16 residues. Trimming cost V 4 bases and J 6 bases, with 19 bases left between them. The CDR3 here is CASSSISPTRSNEQFF. The CDR3 DNA follows: TGTGCCAGCAGTTCTATTTCCCCTACAAGGAGCAATGAGCAGTTCTTC.

This clone was recorded a few times. The chain links TRBV6-5 to TRBJ1-6; TRBD1 aligns across 9 bases. V dropped 6 bases and J dropped 9; count of bases not matched to a gene: 9. The germline gives CDR1 MNHEY, CDR2 SVGAGI. The CDR3 is 15 residues long. As DNA, the CDR3 is TGTGCCAGCAGCCAGGCGGGACAGGGCGGTTCACCCCTCCACTTT. Its translation: CASSQAGQGGSPLHF.

The chain couples TRBV2 to TRBJ1-2; TRBD1 agrees at 8 bases. There are 13 residues in the CDR3. Germline V CDR1 and CDR2: SNHLY, FYNNEI. Germline trimming cut 3 bases from V and 8 bases from J; bases unmatched to any gene: 5. The CDR3 DNA is TGTGCCAGCAGTGATCGGACAGGGACGGGCTACACCTTC. This codes for CASSDRTGTGYTF. The full variable domain, its missing parts supplied by reference TRBV2 and TRBJ1-2, is EPEVTQTPSHQVTQMGQEVILRCVPISNHLYFYWYRQILGQKVEFLVSFYNNEISEKSEIFDDQFSVERPDGSNFTLKIRSTKLEDSAMYFCASSDRTGTGYTFGSGTRLTVV.

The V call is TRBV7-3, the J call TRBJ1-1; 8 nucleotides agree with TRBD1. Germline assignment: CDR1 SGHTA and CDR2 FQGTGA. The CDR3 loop spans 15 amino acids. V gave up 7 bases and J gave up 0 bases; unmatched junction bases: 7. The CDR3 DNA reads TGTGCCAGCACCAGGACAGGGCGCATGAACACTGAAGCTTTCTTT. Translated: CASTRTGRMNTEAFF.

The chain combines TRBV5-1 with TRBJ2-7; D is ambiguous. This CDR3 spans 13 amino acids. Trimming pared 1 base from V and 3 bases from J, leaving 8 bases between. Germline V gene data show CDR1 as SGHRS and CDR2 as YFSETQ. The CDR3 here is CASSLYGSYEQYF. The DNA of the CDR3 is TGCGCCAGCAGCTTGTATGGCAGCTACGAGCAGTACTTC.

This chain links TRBV19 with TRBJ1-2; the match to TRBD1 covers 8 bases. The junction had 5 bases not matched to a gene; V was cut back by 5 bases and J by 0 bases. The CDR3 contains 15 residues. CDR1 is LNHDA and CDR2 is SQIVND in the germline V gene (reference sequence). CDR3 DNA: TGTGCCAGTAGTTTCAGCAGGGGGCCTAACTATGGCTACACCTTC. This gives the protein CASSFSRGPNYGYTF.

The rearrangement joins TRBV18 to TRBJ2-7; TRBD1 aligns across 8 bases. The germline V gene encodes CDR1 KGHSH and CDR2 LQKENI. The ends lost 4 bases at V and 5 bases at J; junction bases unmatched: 7. The CDR3 is 14 amino acids. The CDR3: CASSLSTGENEQYF. In DNA, the CDR3 is TGTGCCAGCTCACTCTCGACAGGGGAGAACGAGCAGTACTTC.

The CDR3 sequence: CASSQGSSSDSNEKLFF. The CDR3 DNA reads TGCGCCAGCAGCCAAGGCTCATCCTCCGACAGTAATGAAAAACTGTTTTTT. The chain has TRBV4-3 and TRBJ1-4; possible D gene TRBD1, 5 bases. The CDR3 length is 17 residues. V gave up 1 base and J gave up 4 bases, with 16 bases separating them. CDR1 LGHNA and CDR2 YSLEER come from the germline V gene.

The gene calls are TRBV7-9 and TRBJ2-7; 10 bases align to TRBD1. V lost 5 bases and J lost 5; bases outside the gene matches: 12. Germline V gives CDR1 SEHNR, CDR2 FQNEAQ (reference sequence). This CDR3 spans 16 amino acids. CDR3 amino acids: CASSPSAGTGVHEQYF. The DNA for the CDR3 is TGTGCCAGCAGCCCTAGTGCGGGGACAGGGGTACACGAGCAGTACTTC. Using reference TRBV7-9 and TRBJ2-7 for the parts outside the CDR3, the full variable domain is DTGVSQNPRHKITKRGQNVTFRCDPISEHNRLYWYRQTLGQGPEFLTYFQNEAQLEKSRLLSDRFSAERPKGSFSTLEIQRTEQGDSAMYLCASSPSAGTGVHEQYFGPGTRLTVT.

The CDR3 bases are TGCGCCAGCAGCCAGTCAAGGGGGCGGGGTAGAGCTGGGGCCAACGTCCTGACTTTC. Translated: CASSQSRGRGRAGANVLTF. The chain couples TRBV4-1 to TRBJ2-6; D is perhaps TRBD1 (7 bases). Deletions cut 3 bases from V and 2 bases from J, with 20 bases between. The germline V gene encodes CDR1 MGHRA and CDR2 YSYEKL. The CDR3 has 19 residues.

The chain couples TRBV7-2 to TRBJ2-1; D unresolved. V was trimmed by 0 bases and J by 14 bases, leaving 14 bases between them. The CDR3 runs 13 residues. In germline, CDR1 is SGHTA, CDR2 FQGNSA. This CDR3 reads CASSLAHSRKEFF. The CDR3 nucleotides read TGTGCCAGCAGCTTAGCGCACTCCAGGAAGGAGTTCTTC.

The sample holds one count of this clone. The chain is built from TRBV28 and TRBJ2-7, with D tentatively TRBD1 (6 bases). CDR1 MDHEN and CDR2 SYDVKM come from the germline V gene. This CDR3 is built from 12 residues. Trimming removed 3 bases at V and 6 bases at J, with 9 bases between. The CDR3 reads CASSLRGSEQYF. The CDR3, as DNA: TGTGCCAGCAGTTTGAGGGGGAGCGAGCAGTACTTC.

The chain links TRBV5-1 to TRBJ1-6, with 8 nucleotides matching TRBD1. The CDR3 covers 14 residues. The junction had 0 bases not matched to a gene; V was cut back by 0 bases and J by 7 bases. From germline, CDR1 is SGHRS and CDR2 YFSETQ. The CDR3 reads CASSLGQGNSPLHF. In DNA form, the CDR3 reads TGCGCCAGCAGCTTGGGACAGGGGAATTCACCCCTCCACTTT.

This chain uses TRBV11-1 with TRBJ1-1, with D perhaps matching TRBD1 (5 bases). The CDR3 is 14 residues long. Germline V gene sequence: CDR1 SGHAT, CDR2 FQDESV (reference sequence). Trimming cost V 5 bases and J 3 bases, with 13 bases left between them. The CDR3 bases are TGTGCCAGCAGCAGCCAGGGTGGGGACACTGAAGCTTTCTTT. Translation: CASSSQGGDTEAFF.

This clone was detected only a few times. This CDR3 is CASSDRQGGTNYGYTF. CDR3 DNA sequence: TGTGCCAGCAGTGATCGACAGGGTGGAACTAACTATGGCTACACCTTC. The chain uses TRBV6-1 and TRBJ1-2; 7 bases fit TRBD1. The CDR3 sequence is 16 residues long. Germline trimming cut 3 bases from V and 0 bases from J; bases unmatched to any gene: 7. The germline gives CDR1 MNHNS, CDR2 SASEGT.

This clone was seen a few times. Possible read error: a much larger clone is one base away. Other DNA variants within this sample encode the same CDR3. The chain uses TRBV2 and TRBJ1-5, with D possibly TRBD1 on 5 matching bases. V was clipped by 8 bases and J by 7 bases, with 18 bases between them. This CDR3 has 14 amino acids. CDR1 is SNHLY, CDR2 FYNNEI, per germline. CDR3 bases: TGTGCCAGCGAACCGGGCGGGGGGGGGCAGCCCCAGCATTTT. This gives the protein CASEPGGGGQPQHF.